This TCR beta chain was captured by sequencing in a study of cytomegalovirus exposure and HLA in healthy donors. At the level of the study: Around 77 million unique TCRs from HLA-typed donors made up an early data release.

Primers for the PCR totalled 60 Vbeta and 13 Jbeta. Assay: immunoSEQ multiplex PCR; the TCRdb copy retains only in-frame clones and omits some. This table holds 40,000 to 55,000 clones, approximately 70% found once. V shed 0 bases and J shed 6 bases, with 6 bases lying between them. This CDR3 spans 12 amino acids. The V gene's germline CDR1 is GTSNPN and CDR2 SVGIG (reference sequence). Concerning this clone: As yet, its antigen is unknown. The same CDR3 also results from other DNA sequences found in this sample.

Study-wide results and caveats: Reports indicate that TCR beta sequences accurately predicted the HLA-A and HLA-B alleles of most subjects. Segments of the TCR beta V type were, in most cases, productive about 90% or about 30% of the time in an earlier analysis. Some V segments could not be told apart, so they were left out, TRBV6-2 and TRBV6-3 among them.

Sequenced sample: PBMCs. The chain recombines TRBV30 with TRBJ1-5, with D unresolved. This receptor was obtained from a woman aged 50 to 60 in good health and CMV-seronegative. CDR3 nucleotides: TGTGCCTGGAGTGTACGAGGTCAGCCCCAGCATTTT. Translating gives CAWSVRGQPQHF.